The present T cell receptor (beta chain) was sequenced within a study of T-cell memory formation after mild COVID-19. V lost 0 bases to trimming and J lost 2 bases; unmatched junction nucleotides: 5. The germline V gene has CDR1 SGDLS and CDR2 YYNGEE. CDR3 length: 16 residues. TCRdb re-called the 5' RACE reads through MiXCR, storing one row per CDR3 protein. The sample records 260,000 or so distinct CDR3 sequences, 16% being singletons. This clonotype was seen a handful of times. This TCR derives from a man aged 18 to 29 who had mild COVID-19 (a few samples of this study predate the infection). Cell type and time point are not known. Input material: PBMCs or a T cell subset sorted from them (not recorded which). The V gene is TRBV9, the J gene TRBJ2-1; TRBD2 matches 7 bases. The CDR3 protein is CASSVGGGGPYNEQFF. For the CDR3, the DNA is TGTGCCAGCAGCGTAGGCGGGGGTGGCCCCTACAATGAGCAGTTCTTC.